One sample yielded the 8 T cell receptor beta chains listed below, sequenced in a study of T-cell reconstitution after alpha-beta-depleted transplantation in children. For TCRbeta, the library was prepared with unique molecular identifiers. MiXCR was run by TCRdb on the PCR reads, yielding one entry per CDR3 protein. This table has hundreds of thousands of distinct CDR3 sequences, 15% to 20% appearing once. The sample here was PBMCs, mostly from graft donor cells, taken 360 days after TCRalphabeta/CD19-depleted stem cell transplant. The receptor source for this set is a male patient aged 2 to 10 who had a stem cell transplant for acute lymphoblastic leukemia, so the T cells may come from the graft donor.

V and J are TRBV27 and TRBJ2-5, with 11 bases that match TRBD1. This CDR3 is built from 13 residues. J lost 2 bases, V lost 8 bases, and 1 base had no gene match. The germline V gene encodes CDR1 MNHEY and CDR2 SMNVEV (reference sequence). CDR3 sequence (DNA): TGTGCCAGCCGGGACAGGGGGCAAGAGACCCAGTACTTC. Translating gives CASRDRGQETQYF.

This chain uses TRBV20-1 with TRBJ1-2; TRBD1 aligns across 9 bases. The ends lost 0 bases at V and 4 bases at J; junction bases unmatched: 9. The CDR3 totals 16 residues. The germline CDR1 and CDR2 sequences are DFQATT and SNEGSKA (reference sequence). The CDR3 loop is CSARDDGTGFSYGYTF. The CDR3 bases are TGCAGTGCTAGAGATGACGGGACAGGGTTTTCCTATGGCTACACCTTC.

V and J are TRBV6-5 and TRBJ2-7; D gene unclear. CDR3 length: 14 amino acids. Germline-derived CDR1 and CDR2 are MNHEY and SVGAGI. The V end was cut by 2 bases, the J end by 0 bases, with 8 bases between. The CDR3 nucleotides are TGTGCCAGCAGTTACATGGGCGACTCCTACGAGCAGTACTTC. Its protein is CASSYMGDSYEQYF.

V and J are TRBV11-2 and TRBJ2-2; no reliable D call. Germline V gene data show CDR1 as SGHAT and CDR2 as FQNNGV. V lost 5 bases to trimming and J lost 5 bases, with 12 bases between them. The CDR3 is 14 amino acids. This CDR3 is CASSALWGTGELFF. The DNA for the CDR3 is TGTGCCAGCAGCGCGCTTTGGGGAACCGGGGAGCTGTTTTTT.

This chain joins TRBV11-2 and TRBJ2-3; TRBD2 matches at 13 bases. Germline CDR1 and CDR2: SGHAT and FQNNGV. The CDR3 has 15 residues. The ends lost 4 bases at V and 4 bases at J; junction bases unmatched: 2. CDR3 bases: TGTGCCAGCAGCTCTGGACTAGCGGGAGCAGATACGCAGTATTTT. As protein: CASSSGLAGADTQYF. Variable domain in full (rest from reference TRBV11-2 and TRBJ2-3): EAGVAQSPRYKIIEKRQSVAFWCNPISGHATLYWYQQILGQGPKLLIQFQNNGVVDDSQLPKDRFSAERLKGVDSTLKIQPAKLEDSAVYLCASSSGLAGADTQYFGPGTRLTVL.

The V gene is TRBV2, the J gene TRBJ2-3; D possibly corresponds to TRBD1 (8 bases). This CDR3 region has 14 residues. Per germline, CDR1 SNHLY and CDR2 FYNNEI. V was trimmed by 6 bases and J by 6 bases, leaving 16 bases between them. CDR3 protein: CASSADRGGDTQYF. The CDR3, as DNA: TGTGCCAGCAGCGCAGACAGGGGAGGGGATACGCAGTATTTT.

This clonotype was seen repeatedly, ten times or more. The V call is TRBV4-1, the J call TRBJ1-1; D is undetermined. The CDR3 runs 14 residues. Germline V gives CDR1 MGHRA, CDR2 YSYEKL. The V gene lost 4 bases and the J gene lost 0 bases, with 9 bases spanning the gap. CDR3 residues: CASSLGPLNTEAFF. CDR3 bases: TGCGCCAGCAGCCTAGGCCCTTTGAACACTGAAGCTTTCTTT.

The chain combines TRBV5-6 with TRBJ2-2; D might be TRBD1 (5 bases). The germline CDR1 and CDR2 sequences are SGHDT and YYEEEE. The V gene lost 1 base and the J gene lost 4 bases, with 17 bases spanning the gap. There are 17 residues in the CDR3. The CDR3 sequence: CASSLRTGPPGTGELFF. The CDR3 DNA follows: TGTGCCAGCAGCTTGAGAACAGGCCCCCCGGGCACCGGGGAGCTGTTTTTT. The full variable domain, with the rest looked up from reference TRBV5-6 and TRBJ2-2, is DAGVTQSPTHLIKTRGQQVTLRCSPKSGHDTVSWYQQALGQGPQFIFQYYEEEERQRGNFPDRFSGHQFPNYSSELNVNALLLGDSALYLCASSLRTGPPGTGELFFGEGSRLTVL.